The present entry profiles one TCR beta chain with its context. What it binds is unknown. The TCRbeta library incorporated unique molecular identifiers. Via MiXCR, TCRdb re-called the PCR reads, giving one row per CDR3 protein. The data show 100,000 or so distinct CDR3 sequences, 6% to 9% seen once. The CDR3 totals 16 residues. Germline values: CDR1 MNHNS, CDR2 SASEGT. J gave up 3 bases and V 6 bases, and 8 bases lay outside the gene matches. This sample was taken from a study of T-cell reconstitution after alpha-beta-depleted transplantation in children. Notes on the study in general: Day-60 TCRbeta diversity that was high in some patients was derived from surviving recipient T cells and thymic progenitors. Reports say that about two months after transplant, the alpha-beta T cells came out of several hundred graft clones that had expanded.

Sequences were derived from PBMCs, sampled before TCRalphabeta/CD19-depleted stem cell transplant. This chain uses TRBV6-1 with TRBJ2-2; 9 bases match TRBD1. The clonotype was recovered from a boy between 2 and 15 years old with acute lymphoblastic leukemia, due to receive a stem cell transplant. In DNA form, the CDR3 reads TGTGCCAGCAGGGGTGGGACAGGGATTCACACCGGGGAGCTGTTTTTT. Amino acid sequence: CASRGGTGIHTGELFF.